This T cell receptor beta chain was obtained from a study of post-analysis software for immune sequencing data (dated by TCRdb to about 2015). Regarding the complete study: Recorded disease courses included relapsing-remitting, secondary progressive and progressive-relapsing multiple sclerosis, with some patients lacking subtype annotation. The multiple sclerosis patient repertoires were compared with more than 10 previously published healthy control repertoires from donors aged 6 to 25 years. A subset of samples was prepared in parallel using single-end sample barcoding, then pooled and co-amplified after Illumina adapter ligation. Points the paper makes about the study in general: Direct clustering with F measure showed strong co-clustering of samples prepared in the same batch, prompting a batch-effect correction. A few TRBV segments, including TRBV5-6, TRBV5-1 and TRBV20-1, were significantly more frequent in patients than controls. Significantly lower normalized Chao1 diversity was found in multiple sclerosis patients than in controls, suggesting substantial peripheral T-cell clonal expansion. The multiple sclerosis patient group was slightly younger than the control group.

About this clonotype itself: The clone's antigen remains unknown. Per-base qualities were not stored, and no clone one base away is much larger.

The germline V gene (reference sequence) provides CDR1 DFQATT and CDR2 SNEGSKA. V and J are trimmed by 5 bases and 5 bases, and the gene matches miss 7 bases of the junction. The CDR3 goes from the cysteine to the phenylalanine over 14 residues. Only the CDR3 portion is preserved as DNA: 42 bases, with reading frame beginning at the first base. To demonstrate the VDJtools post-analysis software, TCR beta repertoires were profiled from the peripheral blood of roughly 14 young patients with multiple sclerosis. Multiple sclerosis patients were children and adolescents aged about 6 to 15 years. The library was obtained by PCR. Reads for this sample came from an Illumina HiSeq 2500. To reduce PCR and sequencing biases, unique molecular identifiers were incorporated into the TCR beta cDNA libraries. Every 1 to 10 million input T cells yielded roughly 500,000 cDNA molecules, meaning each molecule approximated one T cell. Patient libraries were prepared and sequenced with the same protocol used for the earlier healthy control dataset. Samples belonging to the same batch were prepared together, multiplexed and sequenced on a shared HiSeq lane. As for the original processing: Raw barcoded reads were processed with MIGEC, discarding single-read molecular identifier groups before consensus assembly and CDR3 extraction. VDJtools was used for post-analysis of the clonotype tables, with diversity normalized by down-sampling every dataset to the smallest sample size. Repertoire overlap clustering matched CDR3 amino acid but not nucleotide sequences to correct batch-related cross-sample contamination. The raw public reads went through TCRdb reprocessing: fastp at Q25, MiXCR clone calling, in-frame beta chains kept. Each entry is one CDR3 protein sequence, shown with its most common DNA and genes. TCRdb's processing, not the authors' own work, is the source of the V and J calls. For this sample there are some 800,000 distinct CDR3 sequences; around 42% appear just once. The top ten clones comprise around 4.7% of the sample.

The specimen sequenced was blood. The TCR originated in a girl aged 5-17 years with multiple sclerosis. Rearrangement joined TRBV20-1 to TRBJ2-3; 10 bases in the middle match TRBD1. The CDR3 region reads CSAPGQGGGDTQYF. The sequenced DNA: TGCAGTGCTCCCGGACAGGGGGGAGGAGATACGCAGTATTTT.